Described below is a single T cell receptor (beta chain) sequence and its context. Its antigen is currently unknown. A read error may produce the germline difference seen at one junction end. Germline V gives CDR1 SSHAT, CDR2 FNYEAQ (reference sequence). CDR3 length equals 16 residues. This entry is derived from a study of CD8 T cells in ankylosing spondylitis. General observations from the study: Significant enrichment of disease-linked clones was reported in matched ankylosing spondylitis synovial fluid. A CD8+ phenotype characterized the disease-linked clones, which were relatively rare in peripheral blood. Past studies reported some motif variants in reactive arthritis synovial fluid and blood.

It was by quantitative 5'-RACE with molecular barcodes that TCR beta libraries were made. TCRdb redid the calling of the 5' RACE reads with MiXCR, one entry per CDR3 protein. The table records 120,000 or so distinct CDR3 sequences, roughly 15% of them present only once. V and J are TRBV7-7 and TRBJ2-5; TRBD1 aligns across 10 bases. The sample taken for sequencing was blood, either unsorted or a sorted T cell fraction (not recorded which). This sequence was found in a female donor with ankylosing spondylitis or in good health (not recorded which). CDR3 sequence reads: CASRTGTGEFGETQYF. The CDR3 DNA follows: TGTGCTAGCAGGACCGGGACAGGGGAATTCGGGGAGACCCAGTACTTC.